This T cell receptor (beta chain) was sequenced during a study of blood T cell repertoires in COVID-19. Background on the study: Sites across the United States, Italy and Spain contributed samples from acute and convalescent COVID-19. Sources were T cells, B-cell-depleted T cells, or PBMCs; the material itself was cDNA or gDNA.

As processed by the authors: Nucleated cell number was recorded as an estimate derived from reference gene primer amplification. The data were produced by immunoSEQ multiplex PCR, yet TCRdb's version contains in-frame clones alone and is incomplete. The V and J calls and clone size were taken over from that table, and D and trimming were inferred from the DNA. The sample lists some 160,000 clones, more than 75% occurring once. With 2 bases removed from V and 3 bases from J, the gap between germline ends came to 11 bases. The V gene's germline CDR1 is MDHEN and CDR2 SYDVKM. CDR3 length: 14 amino acids.

This chain connects TRBV28 to TRBJ2-7, with D perhaps matching TRBD2 (5 bases). Specimen: peripheral blood. This sequence originates from a man in his sixties with acute or convalescent COVID-19. CDR3 amino acids: CASSLLEAHYEQYF. The CDR3 DNA sequence: TGTGCCAGCAGTTTACTGGAGGCTCACTACGAGCAGTACTTC.